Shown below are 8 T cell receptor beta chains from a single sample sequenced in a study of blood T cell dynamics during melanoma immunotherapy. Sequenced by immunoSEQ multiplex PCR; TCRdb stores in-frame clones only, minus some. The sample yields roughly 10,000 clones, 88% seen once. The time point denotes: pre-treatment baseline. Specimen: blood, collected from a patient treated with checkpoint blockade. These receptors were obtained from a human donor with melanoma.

As DNA, the CDR3 is TGCGCCAGCAGCTCCGAACTTTGGGAGACCCAGTACTTC. Protein sequence: CASSSELWETQYF. The chain has TRBV5-1 and TRBJ2-5; no firm D call. Trimming left V 3 bases short and J 5 bases short, with 11 bases between. The germline CDR1 and CDR2 sequences are SGHRS and YFSETQ. The CDR3 covers 13 residues. Full variable domain (rest looked up from reference TRBV5-1 and TRBJ2-5): KAGVTQTPRYLIKTRGQQVTLSCSPISGHRSVSWYQQTPGQGLQFLFEYFSETQRNKGNFPGRFSGRQFSNSRSEMNVSTLELGDSALYLCASSSELWETQYFGPGTRLLVL.

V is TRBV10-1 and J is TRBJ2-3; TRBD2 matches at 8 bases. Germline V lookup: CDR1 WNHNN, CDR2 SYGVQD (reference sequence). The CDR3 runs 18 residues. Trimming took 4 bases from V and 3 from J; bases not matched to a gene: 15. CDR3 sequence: CASSAERVAGIVTDTQYF. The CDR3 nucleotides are TGCGCCAGCAGTGCTGAACGGGTAGCGGGAATAGTAACAGATACGCAGTATTTT.

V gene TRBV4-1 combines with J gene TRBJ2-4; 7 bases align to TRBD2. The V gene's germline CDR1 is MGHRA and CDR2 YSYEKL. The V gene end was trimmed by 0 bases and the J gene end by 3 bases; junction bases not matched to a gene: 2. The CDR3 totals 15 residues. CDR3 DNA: TGCGCCAGCAGCCAAGATAGGGAGGGCAAAAACATTCAGTACTTC. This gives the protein CASSQDREGKNIQYF.

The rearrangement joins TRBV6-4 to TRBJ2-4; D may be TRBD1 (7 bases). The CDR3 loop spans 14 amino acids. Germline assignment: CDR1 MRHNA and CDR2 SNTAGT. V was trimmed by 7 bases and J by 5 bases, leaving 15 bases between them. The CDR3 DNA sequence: TGTGCCAGCACCTTGGTCAGGGGGGAAAACATTCAGTACTTC. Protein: CASTLVRGENIQYF.

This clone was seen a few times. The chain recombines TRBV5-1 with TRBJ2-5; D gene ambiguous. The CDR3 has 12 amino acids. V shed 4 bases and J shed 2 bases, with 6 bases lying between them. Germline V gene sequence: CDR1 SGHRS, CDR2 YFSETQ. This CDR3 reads CASSHRQETQYF. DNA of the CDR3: TGCGCCAGCAGCCACAGACAAGAGACCCAGTACTTC.

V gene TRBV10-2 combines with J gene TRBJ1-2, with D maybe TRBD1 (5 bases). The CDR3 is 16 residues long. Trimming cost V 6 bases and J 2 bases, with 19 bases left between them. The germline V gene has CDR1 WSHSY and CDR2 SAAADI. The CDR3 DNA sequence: TGCGCCAGCAGCGCGACCGAGACAGCTTACAACTATGGCTACACCTTC. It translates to CASSATETAYNYGYTF.

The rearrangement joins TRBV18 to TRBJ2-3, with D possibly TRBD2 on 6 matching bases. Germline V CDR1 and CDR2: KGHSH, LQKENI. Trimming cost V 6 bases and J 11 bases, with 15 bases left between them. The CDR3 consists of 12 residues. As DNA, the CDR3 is TGTGCCAGCTCGCTCCGGGACTCAGGGCAGTATTTT. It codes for CASSLRDSGQYF.

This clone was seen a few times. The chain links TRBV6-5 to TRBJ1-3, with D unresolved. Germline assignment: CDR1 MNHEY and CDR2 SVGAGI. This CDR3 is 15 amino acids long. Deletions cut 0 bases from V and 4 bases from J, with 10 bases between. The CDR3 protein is CASSYSWTQGNTIYF. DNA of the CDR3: TGTGCCAGCAGTTACTCGTGGACTCAGGGAAACACCATATATTTT.